This entry lists 11 T cell receptor beta chains sequenced from one sample in a study of identical twins (dated by TCRdb to the mid-2010s). The method behind the library was 5' RACE. The sequencer listed for this sample is Illumina HiSeq 2000. TCRdb reworked the public reads: Q25 trimming with fastp, MiXCR clone assembly, productive beta chains retained. Entries are consolidated by CDR3 protein sequence, retaining the most common genes and DNA. The table for this sample lists about 190,000 distinct CDR3 sequences; around a sixth of them were counted only once. The biggest ten clones account for roughly two fifths of the sample. This same sample was also taken into another study, of T cells expressing NK-cell markers.

The specimen sequenced was CD8+ T cells sorted from blood. The receptors shown here come from a woman between 18 and 29 years old in good health.

CDR3 protein: CASGLRVLGETQYF. Here the CDR3 DNA reads TGTGCTAGTGGTTTACGAGTTTTAGGAGAGACCCAGTACTTC. J is TRBJ2-5 and V is TRBV12-5; no clear D gene. Germline V gives CDR1 LGHNT, CDR2 FRNRAP. This CDR3 has 14 amino acids. Trimming cost V 3 bases and J 4 bases, with 12 bases left between them.

The chain is built from TRBV28 and TRBJ2-7, with 8 bases that match TRBD2. The germline CDR1 and CDR2 sequences are MDHEN and SYDVKM. After removal of 3 bases from V and 3 bases from J, the junction contained 4 bases not matched to a gene. The CDR3 has 14 amino acids. CDR3: CASSFGTRSYEQYF. DNA for the CDR3: TGTGCCAGCAGTTTCGGGACTAGGAGCTACGAGCAGTACTTC. The whole variable domain, filled in from reference TRBV28 and TRBJ2-7, reads DVKVTQSSRYLVKRTGEKVFLECVQDMDHENMFWYRQDPGLGLRLIYFSYDVKMKEKGDIPEGYSVSREKKERFSLILESASTNQTSMYLCASSFGTRSYEQYFGPGTRLTVT.

The table lists this clonotype with a few counts. The chain is built from TRBV9 and TRBJ1-1, with D hard to call. Germline V gene sequence: CDR1 SGDLS, CDR2 YYNGEE. The CDR3 contains 13 residues. Trimming took off 3 bases at V and 4 bases at J, with 10 bases between the two ends. The CDR3 sequence: CASSAALGTEAFF. CDR3 coding DNA: TGTGCCAGCAGCGCTGCTTTGGGCACTGAAGCTTTCTTT.

This clonotype was counted only a few times. V usage is TRBV15 and J usage is TRBJ2-5, with D perhaps matching TRBD2 (5 bases). V was pared by 2 bases and J by 4 bases, with 14 bases between. Germline lookup yields CDR1 LNHNV and CDR2 YYDKDF (reference sequence). The CDR3 is 15 residues long. CDR3 amino acids: CATSRRRDQRETQYF. The CDR3 bases are TGTGCCACCAGCAGACGCCGGGATCAAAGAGAGACCCAGTACTTC. Full variable domain (rest looked up from reference TRBV15 and TRBJ2-5): DAMVIQNPRYQVTQFGKPVTLSCSQTLNHNVMYWYQQKSSQAPKLLFHYYDKDFNNEADTPDNFQSRRPNTSFCFLDIRSPGLGDTAMYLCATSRRRDQRETQYFGPGTRLLVL.

This chain joins TRBV11-1 and TRBJ1-2, with D maybe TRBD1 (5 bases). V gave up 5 bases and J gave up 6 bases, with 10 bases separating them. Per the germline V gene, CDR1 is SGHAT and CDR2 is FQDESV (reference sequence). The CDR3 contains 12 residues. For the CDR3, the DNA is TGTGCCAGCAGCCCGCAGGGAGATGGCTACACCTTC. Amino acids: CASSPQGDGYTF.

V and J are TRBV5-1 and TRBJ2-5, with TRBD2 matching 7 bases. V gave up 3 bases and J gave up 5 bases; unmatched junction bases: 13. The CDR3 has 16 amino acids. The germline CDR1 and CDR2 sequences are SGHRS and YFSETQ. CDR3: CASSSGGSRIRETQYF. The CDR3 nucleotides read TGCGCCAGCAGCTCCGGGGGGTCTAGGATTCGGGAGACCCAGTACTTC.

In regard to this clonotype: At one boundary the junction diverges from the germline segment, which might be a read error. This sequence joins TRBV5-6 and TRBJ2-7; possible D gene TRBD2, 6 bases. In germline, CDR1 is SGHDT, CDR2 YYEEEE. The CDR3 is made up of 15 amino acids. The DNA for the CDR3 is TGTGCCAGCAGCCCGGGTTTTGTGGCGGGGCGACCATCGATCTTC. Translated, it gives CASSPGFVAGRPSIF.

The chain carries TRBV6-2 or TRBV6-3 and TRBJ2-5, with D hard to call. The CDR3 consists of 15 residues. Germline lookup yields CDR1 MNHEY and CDR2 SVGEGT. V lost 5 bases, J lost 5 bases, and 18 bases lay in between. The DNA of the CDR3 is TGTGCCAGCAGTCAGAGCCCTGGGATGAGGGAGACCCAGTACTTC. The encoded protein is CASSQSPGMRETQYF.

This clonotype was seen a handful of times. The CDR3 DNA sequence: TGCAGTGCTAGAGATAGAGGGGTGGCCACCGGGGAGCTGTTTTTT. Its translation is CSARDRGVATGELFF. The chain has TRBV20-1 and TRBJ2-2; D is tentatively TRBD1 or TRBD2 (5 bases each). Germline V gene sequence: CDR1 DFQATT, CDR2 SNEGSKA (reference sequence). This CDR3 spans 15 amino acids. V lost 0 bases and J 4 bases, leaving 12 bases between the germline ends.

The CDR3: CASSQEWGPPYEQYF. CDR3 nucleotide sequence: TGCGCCAGCAGCCAAGAGTGGGGGCCGCCCTACGAGCAGTACTTC. The chain links TRBV4-3 to TRBJ2-7; D perhaps matches TRBD1 (6 bases). In germline, CDR1 is LGHNA, CDR2 YSLEER. The CDR3 runs 15 residues. Trimming removed 0 bases at V and 2 bases at J, with 11 bases between.

This rearrangement joins TRBV9 to TRBJ1-2; no definite D call. The CDR3 spans 12 residues. The ends were cut back, 3 bases at V and 8 bases at J, with 11 bases in the middle. The germline V gene has CDR1 SGDLS and CDR2 YYNGEE. In nucleotides, the CDR3 is TGTGCCAGCAGCGCCACCAACGGGGGCTACACCTTC. This codes for CASSATNGGYTF.